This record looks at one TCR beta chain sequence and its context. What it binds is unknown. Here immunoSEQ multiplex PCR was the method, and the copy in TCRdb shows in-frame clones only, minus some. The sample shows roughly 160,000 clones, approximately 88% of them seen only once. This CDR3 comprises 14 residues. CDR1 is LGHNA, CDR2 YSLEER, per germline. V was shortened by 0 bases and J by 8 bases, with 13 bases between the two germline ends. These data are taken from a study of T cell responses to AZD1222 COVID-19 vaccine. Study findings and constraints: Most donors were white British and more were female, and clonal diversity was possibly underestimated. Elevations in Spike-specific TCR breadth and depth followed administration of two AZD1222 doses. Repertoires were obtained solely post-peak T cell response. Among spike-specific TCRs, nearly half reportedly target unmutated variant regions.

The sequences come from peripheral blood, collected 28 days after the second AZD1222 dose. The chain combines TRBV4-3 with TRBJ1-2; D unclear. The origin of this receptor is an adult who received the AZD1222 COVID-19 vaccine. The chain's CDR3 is CASSQDPGVSGYTF. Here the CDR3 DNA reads TGCGCCAGCAGCCAAGACCCGGGCGTCAGCGGCTACACCTTC.